This TCR beta chain is drawn from a study of blood T cell repertoires in COVID-19. Study in general: PBMCs, B-cell-depleted T cells, or T cells were the source of the cDNA or gDNA that made up the material.

The germline CDR1 and CDR2 sequences are SGHKS and YYEKEE (reference sequence). V was shortened by 4 bases and J by 4 bases, with 12 bases between the two germline ends. The CDR3 covers 13 residues. The data were produced by immunoSEQ multiplex PCR, yet TCRdb's version contains in-frame clones alone and is incomplete. The sample records about 110,000 clones, 85% to 90% being singletons. The clonotype originates from a human donor in a cohort sampled during active COVID-19. Input material: peripheral blood. The rearrangement links TRBV5-5 to TRBJ2-7, with D perhaps matching TRBD2 (6 bases). CDR3 sequence (DNA): TGTGCCAGCAGCCTGGGGGACTTATACGAGCAGTACTTC. Its protein product is CASSLGDLYEQYF.